This TCR beta chain was profiled in a study of shared clonotypes between healthy human individuals. With regard to this clone: Its cognate antigen is unknown.

The study drew its donors from healthy HIV-negative adults without recent acute infections or vaccinations. Naive CD45RA+ and memory CD45RA-negative subsets were split from CD4+ cells. The CDR3 totals 16 residues. V was pared by 5 bases and J by 5 bases, with 19 bases between. Looked up from germline, CDR1 is LNHNV and CDR2 is YYDKDF (reference sequence). Source study methods: Junction-only sequences without quality scores were provided by ImmunoSEQ, so filtering was different. TCRdb keeps only in-frame clones here, not all; method: immunoSEQ multiplex PCR. D and trimming come from the DNA, and the V and J calls and clone size come from that table. In the table there are approximately 2,300,000 clones, 80% to 95% of which are singletons. Study-wide findings and caveats: Larger estimated richness was generally seen in naive subsets than in memory subsets.

This rearrangement joins TRBV15 to TRBJ2-1; D is perhaps TRBD2 (6 bases). This TCR was sampled from a man aged 18 to 35 in good health. Some clones in this sample may be carry-over from other donors' samples. What was sequenced was naive CD4+ T cells from PBMCs. Subset reported: CD45RA+ positively selected. Here the CDR3 DNA reads TGTGCCACCAGCCCAAAGGCGGGGTTAGCGAACAATGAGCAGTTCTTC. This sequence encodes CATSPKAGLANNEQFF.